A selection of T cell receptor beta chains follows, all from one sample in a study of patients and donors after allogeneic stem cell transplantation. TCRdb re-analysed the RT-PCR reads in MiXCR, keeping a single row per CDR3 protein. The table shows 190,000 or so distinct CDR3 sequences, with more than 35% occurring only once. Sequencing was carried out using blood, either unsorted or a sorted T cell fraction (not recorded which). The source is a human donor who was either an allogeneic HSCT recipient or a stem cell or donor lymphocyte infusion donor (not recorded which). It is not recorded whose cells these are; they may come from a transplant donor. Both conserved end residues are part of each CDR3. The D gene is left open where the match is weak. Clone size is not always given. Where it is, it says once, few, many or a class for expanded clones.

J | size | D | V | DNA | CDR3
TRBJ1-5 | few | NA | TRBV7-9 | TGTGCCAGCAGACTGGGTAGCAATCAGCCCCAGCATTTT | CASRLGSNQPQHF
TRBJ1-1 | NA | NA | TRBV3-1 | TGTGCCAGCAGCCAAGCACCGGGCGGATCCGCTTTCTTT | CASSQAPGGSAFF
TRBJ2-7 | NA | NA | TRBV12-3/TRBV12-4 | TGTGCCAGCAGTGACCCGGGACGGCCCCAATTGGAGCAGTACTTC | CASSDPGRPQLEQYF
TRBJ2-7 | NA | TRBD1 | TRBV20-1 | TGCAGTGCTAAGGACAGGGCCGCCTACGAGCAGTACTTC | CSAKDRAAYEQYF
TRBJ2-2 | few | TRBD2 | TRBV7-2 | TGTGCCAGCAGCTCTAATGCGGGAGCCTTCGGGGAGCTGTTTTTT | CASSSNAGAFGELFF
TRBJ2-3 | NA | TRBD2 | TRBV5-1 | TGCGCCAGCAACCCGACTCGAACGGGAGGGGGACACACAGATACGCAGTATTTT | CASNPTRTGGGHTDTQYF
TRBJ1-2 | few | TRBD1 | TRBV5-1 | TGCGCCAGCAGCTTGGGAAGGGACAGCACAAACTATGGCTACACCTTC | CASSLGRDSTNYGYTF
TRBJ2-2 | NA | NA | TRBV20-1 | TGCAGTGCTAGGTCCGGGACCGCCATGAACACCGGGGAGCTGTTTTTT | CSARSGTAMNTGELFF
TRBJ2-1 | NA | NA | TRBV4-2 | TGTGCCAGCAGCCAAGAGGAACTTGTCCACAATGAGCAGTTCTTC | CASSQEELVHNEQFF
TRBJ1-5 | NA | TRBD1 | TRBV7-2 | TGTGCCAGCAGCGACGGACAGGGCACTCAGCCCCAGCATTTT | CASSDGQGTQPQHF
TRBJ1-2 | NA | NA | TRBV9 | TGTGCCAGCCGCCGGGACAAGTATGGCTACACCTTC | CASRRDKYGYTF
TRBJ2-7 | NA | TRBD2 | TRBV9 | TGTGCCAGCAGCGTAGGATATTCGGGAGGGCCCGCCGAGCAGTACTTC | CASSVGYSGGPAEQYF
TRBJ2-1 | NA | NA | TRBV5-1 | TGCGCCAGCAGCTTTTTCGGCAATGAGCAGTTCTTC | CASSFFGNEQFF
TRBJ2-1 | NA | TRBD2 | TRBV18 | TGTGCCAGCTCACCGTCGGCTAGCGGGAGGGCCTGGAATGAGCAGTTCTTC | CASSPSASGRAWNEQFF
TRBJ2-1 | NA | NA | TRBV29-1 | TGCAGCGTAGCCAGGGGCTATCGTCGAAATGAGCAGTTCTTC | CSVARGYRRNEQFF
TRBJ2-1 | NA | TRBD2 | TRBV15 | TGTGCCACCAGCAGAGTCCGGGAGGGAATTTACAATGAGCAGTTCTTC | CATSRVREGIYNEQFF
TRBJ1-2 | few | NA | TRBV7-2 | TGTGCCAGCAGCCGGCCTAACGGGGGCTACACCTTC | CASSRPNGGYTF
TRBJ2-1 | NA | TRBD2 | TRBV18 | TGTGCCAGCTCACCACTTCGGGGGGTTTCCTACAATGAGCAGTTCTTC | CASSPLRGVSYNEQFF
TRBJ1-4 | NA | NA | TRBV6-5 | TGTGCCAGCAGGCGGGGGGGCCCAAATGAAAAACTGTTTTTT | CASRRGGPNEKLFF